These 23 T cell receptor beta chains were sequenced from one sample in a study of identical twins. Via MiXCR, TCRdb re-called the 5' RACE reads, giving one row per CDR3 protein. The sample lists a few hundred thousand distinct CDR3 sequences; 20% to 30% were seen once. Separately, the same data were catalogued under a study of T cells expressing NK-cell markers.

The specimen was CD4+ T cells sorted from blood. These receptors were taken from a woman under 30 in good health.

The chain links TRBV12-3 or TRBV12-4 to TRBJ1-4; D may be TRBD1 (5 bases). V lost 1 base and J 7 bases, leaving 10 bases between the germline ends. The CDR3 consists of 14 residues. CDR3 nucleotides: TGTGCCAGCAGTTTAGATGGGGCGCGTGAAAAACTGTTTTTT. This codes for CASSLDGAREKLFF.

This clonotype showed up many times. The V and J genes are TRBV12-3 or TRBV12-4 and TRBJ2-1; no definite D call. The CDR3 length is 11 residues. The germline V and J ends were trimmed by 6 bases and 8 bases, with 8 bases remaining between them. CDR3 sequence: CASSLGHEQFF. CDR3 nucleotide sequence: TGTGCCAGCAGCTTGGGCCATGAGCAGTTCTTC.

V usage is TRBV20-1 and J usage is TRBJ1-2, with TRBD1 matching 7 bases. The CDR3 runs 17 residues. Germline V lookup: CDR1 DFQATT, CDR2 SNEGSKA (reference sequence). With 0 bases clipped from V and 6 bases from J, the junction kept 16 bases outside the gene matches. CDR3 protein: CSARDNPTPGQWDGYTF. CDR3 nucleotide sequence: TGCAGTGCTAGAGATAACCCAACTCCGGGACAGTGGGATGGCTACACCTTC.

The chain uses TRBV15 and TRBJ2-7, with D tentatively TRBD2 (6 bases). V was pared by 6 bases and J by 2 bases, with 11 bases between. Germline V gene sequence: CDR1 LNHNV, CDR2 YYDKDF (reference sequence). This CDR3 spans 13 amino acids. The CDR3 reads CATSEGLPYEQYF. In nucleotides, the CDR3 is TGTGCCACCAGTGAGGGACTTCCCTACGAGCAGTACTTC.

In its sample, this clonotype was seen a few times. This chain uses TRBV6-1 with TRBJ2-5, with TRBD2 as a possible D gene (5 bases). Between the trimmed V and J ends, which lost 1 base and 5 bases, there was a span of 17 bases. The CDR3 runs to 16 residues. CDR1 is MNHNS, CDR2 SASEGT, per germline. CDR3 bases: TGTGCCAGCAGTGAAGGGGAGCTGGCTGGTGTGGAGACCCAGTACTTC. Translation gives CASSEGELAGVETQYF.

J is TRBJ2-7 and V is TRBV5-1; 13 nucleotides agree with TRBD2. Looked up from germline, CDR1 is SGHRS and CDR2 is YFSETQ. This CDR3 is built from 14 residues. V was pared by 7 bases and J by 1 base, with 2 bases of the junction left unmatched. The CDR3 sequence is CASGGLAGSYEQYF. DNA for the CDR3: TGCGCCAGCGGGGGACTAGCGGGGTCCTACGAGCAGTACTTC.

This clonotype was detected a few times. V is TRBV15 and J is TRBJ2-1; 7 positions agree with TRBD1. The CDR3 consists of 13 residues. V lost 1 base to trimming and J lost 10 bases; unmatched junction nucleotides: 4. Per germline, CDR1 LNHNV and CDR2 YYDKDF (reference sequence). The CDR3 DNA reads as TGTGCCACCAGCAGAGTGTCAGGGGGAGAGCAGTTCTTC. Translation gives CATSRVSGGEQFF.

This CDR3 reads CSVPMRVGETQYF. DNA of the CDR3: TGCAGTGTACCGATGCGAGTAGGCGAGACCCAGTACTTC. The chain has TRBV20-1 and TRBJ2-5; D remains ambiguous. Trimming removed 7 bases at V and 5 bases at J, with 17 bases between. This CDR3 has 13 residues. The germline V gene encodes CDR1 DFQATT and CDR2 SNEGSKA (reference sequence).

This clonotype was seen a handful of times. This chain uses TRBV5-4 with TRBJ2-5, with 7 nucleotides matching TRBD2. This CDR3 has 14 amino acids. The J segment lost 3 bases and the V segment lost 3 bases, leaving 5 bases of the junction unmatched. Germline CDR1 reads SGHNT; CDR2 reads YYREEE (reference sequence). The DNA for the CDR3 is TGTGCCAGCAGCTCCCGGGACTACGAAGAGACCCAGTACTTC. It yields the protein CASSSRDYEETQYF.

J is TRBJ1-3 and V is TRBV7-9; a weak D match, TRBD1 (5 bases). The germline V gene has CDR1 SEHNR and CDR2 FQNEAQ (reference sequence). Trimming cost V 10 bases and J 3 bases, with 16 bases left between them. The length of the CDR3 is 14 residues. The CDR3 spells CAIGGGAYGNTIYF. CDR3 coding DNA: TGTGCCATCGGAGGAGGGGCATATGGAAACACCATATATTTT.

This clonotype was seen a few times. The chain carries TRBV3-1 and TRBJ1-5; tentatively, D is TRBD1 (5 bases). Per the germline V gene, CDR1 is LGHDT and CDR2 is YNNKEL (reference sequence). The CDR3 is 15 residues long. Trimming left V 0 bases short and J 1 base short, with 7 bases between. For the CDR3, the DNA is TGTGCCAGCAGCCAAGATCGGGGGAGCAATCAGCCCCAGCATTTT. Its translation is CASSQDRGSNQPQHF.

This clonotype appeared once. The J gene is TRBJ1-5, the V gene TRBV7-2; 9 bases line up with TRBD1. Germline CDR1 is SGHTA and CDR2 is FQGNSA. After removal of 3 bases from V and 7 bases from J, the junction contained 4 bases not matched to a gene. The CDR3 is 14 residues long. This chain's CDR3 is CASSFGQGQQPQHF. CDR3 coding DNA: TGTGCCAGCAGCTTTGGACAGGGGCAACAGCCCCAGCATTTT.

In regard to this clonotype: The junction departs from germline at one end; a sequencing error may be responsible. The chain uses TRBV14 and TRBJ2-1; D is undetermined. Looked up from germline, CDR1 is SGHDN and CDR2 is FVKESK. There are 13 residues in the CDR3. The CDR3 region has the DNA TGTGCCAGCAGCCAAATACCCTATAATGAGCAGTTCTTC. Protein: CASSQIPYNEQFF.

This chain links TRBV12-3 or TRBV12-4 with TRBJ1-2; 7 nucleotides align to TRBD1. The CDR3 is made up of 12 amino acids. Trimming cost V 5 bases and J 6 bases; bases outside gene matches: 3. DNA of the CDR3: TGTGCCAGCAGTCGACAGGGTGATGGCTACACCTTC. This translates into CASSRQGDGYTF.

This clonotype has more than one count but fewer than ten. CDR3 protein: CASSSRQERDEQFF. In DNA, the CDR3 is TGTGCCAGCAGCTCCCGACAGGAACGCGATGAGCAGTTCTTC. This chain links TRBV5-4 with TRBJ2-1; tentatively, D is TRBD1 (6 bases). The length of the CDR3 is 14 residues. The V gene lost 3 bases and the J gene lost 8 bases, with 15 bases spanning the gap. Per germline, CDR1 SGHNT and CDR2 YYREEE (reference sequence).

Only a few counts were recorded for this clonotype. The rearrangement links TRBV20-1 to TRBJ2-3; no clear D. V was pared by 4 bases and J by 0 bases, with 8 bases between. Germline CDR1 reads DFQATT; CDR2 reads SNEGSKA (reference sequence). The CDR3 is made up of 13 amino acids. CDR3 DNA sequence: TGCAGTGCTACCGCGTCTAGCACAGATACGCAGTATTTT. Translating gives CSATASSTDTQYF.

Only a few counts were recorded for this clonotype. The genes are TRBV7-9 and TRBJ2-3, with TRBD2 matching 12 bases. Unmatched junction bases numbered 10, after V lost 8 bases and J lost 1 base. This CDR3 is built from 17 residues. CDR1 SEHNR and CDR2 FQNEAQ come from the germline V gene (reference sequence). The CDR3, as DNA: TGTGCCAGCTCCGCGCTAGCGGGGGGGCGGGGCACAGATACGCAGTATTTT. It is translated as CASSALAGGRGTDTQYF.

The CDR3 DNA follows: TGTGCCAGCAGTACCCCGCCAGGGACAGGCTACACCTTC. Amino acid sequence: CASSTPPGTGYTF. V is TRBV12-3 or TRBV12-4 and J is TRBJ1-2, with a possible D match to TRBD1 (6 bases). This CDR3 is 13 amino acids long. Deletions cut 5 bases from V and 8 bases from J, with 15 bases between.

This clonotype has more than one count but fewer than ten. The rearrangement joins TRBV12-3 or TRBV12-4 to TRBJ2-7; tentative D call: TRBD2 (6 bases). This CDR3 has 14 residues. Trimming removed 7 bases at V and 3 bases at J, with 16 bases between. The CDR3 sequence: CASTSGTFFYEQYF. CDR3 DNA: TGTGCCAGCACCTCCGGGACTTTTTTCTACGAGCAGTACTTC.

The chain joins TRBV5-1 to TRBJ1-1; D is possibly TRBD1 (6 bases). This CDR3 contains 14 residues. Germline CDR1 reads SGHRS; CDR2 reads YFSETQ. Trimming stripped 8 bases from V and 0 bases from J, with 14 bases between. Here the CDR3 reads CASGIDRMNTEAFF. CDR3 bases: TGCGCCAGTGGGATTGACAGGATGAACACTGAAGCTTTCTTT.

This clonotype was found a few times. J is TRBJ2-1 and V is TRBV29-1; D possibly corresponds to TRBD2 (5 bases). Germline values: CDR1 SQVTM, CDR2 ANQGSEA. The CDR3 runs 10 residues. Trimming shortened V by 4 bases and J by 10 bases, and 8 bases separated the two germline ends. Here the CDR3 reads CSVARREQFF. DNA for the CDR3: TGCAGCGTTGCAAGGAGGGAGCAGTTCTTC.

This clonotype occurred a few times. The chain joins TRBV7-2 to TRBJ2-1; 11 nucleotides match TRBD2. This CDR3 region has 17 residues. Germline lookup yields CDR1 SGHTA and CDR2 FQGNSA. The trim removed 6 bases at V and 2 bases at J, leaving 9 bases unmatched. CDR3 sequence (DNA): TGTGCCAGCAGTTTTTTAGCGGGAGGGCTCCCCTACAATGAGCAGTTCTTC. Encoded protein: CASSFLAGGLPYNEQFF.

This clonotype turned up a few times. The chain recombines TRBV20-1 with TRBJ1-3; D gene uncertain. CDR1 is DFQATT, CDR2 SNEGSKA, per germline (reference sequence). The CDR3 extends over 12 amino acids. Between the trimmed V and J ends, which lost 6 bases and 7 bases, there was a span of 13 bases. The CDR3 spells CSAPGVLNTIYF. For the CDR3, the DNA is TGCAGTGCCCCCGGAGTTCTTAACACCATATATTTT.